This T cell receptor beta chain is from a study of T cell responses to AZD1222 COVID-19 vaccine. Study-wide points: Among the donors, most were white British and more were female, and clonal diversity was possibly underestimated. The number of AZD1222 recipients seropositive at baseline was only 6 or 7.

On this clone itself: Its specificity is unknown.

The CDR3 length is 13 residues. Per the germline V gene, CDR1 is SGHRS and CDR2 is YFSETQ. The germline V and J ends were trimmed by 6 bases and 0 bases, with 4 bases remaining between them. Some clones are missing from TCRdb's copy, which holds only in-frame ones; the method was immunoSEQ multiplex PCR. The sample has 75,000 to 90,000 clones, around 85% seen once; the top ten hold around 3.5%. Second-dose timings of about 4 or about 12 weeks were pooled. V gene TRBV5-1 combines with J gene TRBJ2-6; D ambiguous. This receptor was identified in an adult who received the AZD1222 COVID-19 vaccine. This specimen was peripheral blood, taken 28 days after the second AZD1222 dose. The CDR3 sequence: CASMSSGANVLTF. The CDR3 nucleotides are TGCGCCAGCATGAGCTCTGGGGCCAACGTCCTGACTTTC.